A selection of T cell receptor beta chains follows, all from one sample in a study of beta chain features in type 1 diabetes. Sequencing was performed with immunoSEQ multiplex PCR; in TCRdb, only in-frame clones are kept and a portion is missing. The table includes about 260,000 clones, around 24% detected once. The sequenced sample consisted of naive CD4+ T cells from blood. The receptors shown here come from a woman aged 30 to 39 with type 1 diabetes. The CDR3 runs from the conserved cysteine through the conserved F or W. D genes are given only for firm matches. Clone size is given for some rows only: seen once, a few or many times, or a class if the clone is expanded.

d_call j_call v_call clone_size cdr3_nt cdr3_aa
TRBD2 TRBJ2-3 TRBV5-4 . TGTGCCAGCAGCTTCATTATGCTAGCGGGAGTCTCTGGGCCAGATACGCAGTATTTT CASSFIMLAGVSGPDTQYF
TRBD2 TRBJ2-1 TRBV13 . TGTGCCAGCAGTCCGGGACTAGCTTCGGGGAGGGCTGAGCAGTTCTTC CASSPGLASGRAEQFF
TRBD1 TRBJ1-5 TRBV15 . TGTGCCACCAGCAGAGGGACAGGGGGCCGGAATCAGCCCCAGCATTTT CATSRGTGGRNQPQHF
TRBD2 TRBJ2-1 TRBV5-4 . TGTGCCAGCAGCCGGACTAGCGGGAGCTACAATGAGCAGTTCTTC CASSRTSGSYNEQFF
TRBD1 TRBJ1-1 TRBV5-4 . TGTGCCAGCAGCTTGTCTGGACAGGTGAACACTGAAGCTTTCTTT CASSLSGQVNTEAFF
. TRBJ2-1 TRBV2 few TGTGCCAGCAGTGAAGCAACCTACTCCTACAATGAGCAGTTCTTC CASSEATYSYNEQFF
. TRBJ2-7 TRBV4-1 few TGCGCCAGCAGCCAAAATTCGGACGAGCAGTACTTC CASSQNSDEQYF
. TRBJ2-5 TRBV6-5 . TGTGCCAGCAGTTACGGGGCAGGGGCGGGTGAGGAGACCCAGTACTTC CASSYGAGAGEETQYF
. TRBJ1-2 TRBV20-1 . TGCAGTGCTCCGGGGTATGGCTACACCTTC CSAPGYGYTF
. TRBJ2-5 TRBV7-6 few TGTGCCAGCAGCACCCGGACAGCGATTGCGGAGACCCAGTACTTC CASSTRTAIAETQYF
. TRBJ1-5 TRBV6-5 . TGTGCCAGCAGTTACTCAGCGGCCCGCAATCAGCCCCAGCATTTT CASSYSAARNQPQHF
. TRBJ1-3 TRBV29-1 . TGCAGCGTTGCAGGGAACGGAAACACCATATATTTT CSVAGNGNTIYF
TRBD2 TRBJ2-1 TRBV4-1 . TGCGCCAGCAGCCAAGTGGGGACTAGCGGGAGAAGGAATGAGCAGTTCTTC CASSQVGTSGRRNEQFF
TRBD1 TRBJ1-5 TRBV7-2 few TGTGCCAGCAGCCCCCGGGACAGGGGGGTTTGGCAGCCCCAGCATTTT CASSPRDRGVWQPQHF
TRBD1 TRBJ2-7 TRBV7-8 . TGTGCCAGCAGCTCAAGGACAGGGGGCTTCATGAGCTCCTACGAGCAGTACTTC CASSSRTGGFMSSYEQYF
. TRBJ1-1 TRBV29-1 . TGCAGCGTTGTTTTGGGGGGAACTGAAGCTTTCTTT CSVVLGGTEAFF
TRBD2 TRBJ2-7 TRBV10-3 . TGTGCCATCAGTGAGTCCCTAGCGGGAGTTGTAGGTAGTTACGAGCAGTACTTC CAISESLAGVVGSYEQYF
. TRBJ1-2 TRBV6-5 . TGTGCCAGCAGTTACCAGGGTCTGGAAGGCTACACCTTC CASSYQGLEGYTF
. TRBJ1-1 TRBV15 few TGTGCCACCAGCCCTCGACAGCTGAACACTGAAGCTTTCTTT CATSPRQLNTEAFF
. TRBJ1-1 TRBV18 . TGTGCCAGCTCACCCTACTGGGAGGATGAAGCTTTCTTT CASSPYWEDEAFF
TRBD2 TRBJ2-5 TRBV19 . TGTGCCAGTAGTCGTAGCGGGAGTGGGAAGACCCAGTACTTC CASSRSGSGKTQYF
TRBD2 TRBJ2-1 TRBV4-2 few TGTGCCAGCAGCCAATTGGGACTAGCGGGAGTTTACAATGAGCAGTTCTTC CASSQLGLAGVYNEQFF
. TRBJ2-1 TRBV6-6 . TGTGCCAGCAGTTACCAGGGCGAAGGGAATGAGCAGTTCTTC CASSYQGEGNEQFF
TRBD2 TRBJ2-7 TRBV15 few TGTGCCACGACCGGGACTAGCGGGAGCGAGCAGTACTTC CATTGTSGSEQYF
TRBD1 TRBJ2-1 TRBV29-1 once TGCAGCATTGAAGGGGATGCCAGGGGGTCTTACAATGAGCAGTTCTTC CSIEGDARGSYNEQFF
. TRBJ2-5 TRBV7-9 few TGTGCCAGCAGCTCACAGTGGCCCCAGTACTTC CASSSQWPQYF